Listed below are T cell receptor beta chains from one sample, sequenced in a study of T cell responses to AZD1222 COVID-19 vaccine. Sequenced by immunoSEQ multiplex PCR; TCRdb stores in-frame clones only, minus some. The sample has over 100,000 clones; about 89% are singletons. Material: peripheral blood, obtained 28 days after the second AZD1222 dose. These receptors came from an adult who received the AZD1222 COVID-19 vaccine. The CDR3 runs from the conserved cysteine through the conserved F or W.

J gene	V gene	CDR3 protein
TRBJ2-1	TRBV30	CAWSVRTGYNEQFF
TRBJ2-5	TRBV3-1/TRBV3-2	CASSQGRGSQETQYF
TRBJ2-6	TRBV7-6	CASSLQSRGRGANVLTF
TRBJ1-2	TRBV14	CASSQGSVRSYGYTF
TRBJ1-1	TRBV15	CATSRDWTGGAEAFF
TRBJ1-5	TRBV6-6	CASRRDTPNQPQHF
TRBJ1-2	TRBV5-5	CASSSPGRAHGYTF
TRBJ1-2	TRBV5-4	CASSPAGQGTKGVYTF
TRBJ1-2	TRBV7-9	CASSLGAIADGYTF
TRBJ1-5	TRBV24-1	CATSETTGTPGGQPQHF
TRBJ2-1	TRBV25-1	CASRNANEQFF
TRBJ1-5	TRBV21-1	CASSKAPGLQPQHF
TRBJ2-7	TRBV6-2/TRBV6-3	CASSYSSGGGLEQYF
TRBJ2-1	TRBV27	CASAQGQGLSYNEQFF
TRBJ2-2	TRBV15	CATSTGSFTGELFF
TRBJ1-2	TRBV6-2/TRBV6-3	CASSYTPTGTGNGYTF
TRBJ1-5	TRBV6-2/TRBV6-3	CASSLTGSQPQHF
TRBJ2-3	TRBV6-6	CAILPSGGSTDTQYF
TRBJ2-5	TRBV6-2/TRBV6-3	CASSRTSGGASGTQYF
TRBJ1-1	TRBV19	CASSMGQLNTEAFF
TRBJ2-1	TRBV24-1	CATSDPGTVPYNEQFF
TRBJ1-2	TRBV24-1	CATGDSQYGYTF